Listed below are T cell receptor beta chains from one sample, sequenced in a study of blood T cell repertoires in COVID-19. Assay used: immunoSEQ multiplex PCR; TCRdb lists only in-frame clones, some missing. The sample lists approximately 300,000 clones; around nine tenths were seen once. Sequences were obtained from PBMCs or T cells enriched from blood (not recorded which). These receptors all stem from a woman between 25 and 40 years old who had recovered from COVID-19. Each CDR3 is given with its conserved first and last residue. D genes are given only for firm matches. Size is stated for part of the rows, as once, few or many counts, or as a class when the clone is expanded.

d_call j_call clone_size v_call cdr3_aa cdr3_nt
TRBD1 TRBJ1-6 . TRBV7-2 CASSGTVSYNSPLHF TGTGCCAGCAGCGGGACAGTCTCCTATAATTCACCCCTCCACTTT
. TRBJ1-6 . TRBV4-3 CASSQVSDNSPLHF TGCGCCAGCAGCCAAGTCAGTGATAATTCACCCCTCCACTTT
. TRBJ1-2 . TRBV19 CASSIRGLDGYTF TGTGCCAGTAGTATTCGAGGGTTGGATGGCTACACCTTC
. TRBJ1-3 . TRBV9 CASSVGGRGLGNTIYF TGTGCCAGCAGCGTAGGTGGTAGGGGATTGGGAAACACCATATATTTT
TRBD1 TRBJ1-6 . TRBV7-9 CASSQDRGLPLHF TGTGCCAGCAGCCAGGACAGGGGGCTTCCCCTCCACTTT
. TRBJ1-2 . TRBV7-2 CASSLSVTLNYGYTF TGTGCCAGCAGCTTATCGGTCACTCTTAACTATGGCTACACCTTC
TRBD2 TRBJ2-5 . TRBV4-2 CASSQPTSGDFQETQYF TGTGCCAGCAGCCAGCCCACTAGCGGGGACTTCCAAGAGACCCAGTACTTC
. TRBJ1-4 . TRBV19 CASSIALYAGEKLFF TGTGCCAGTAGTATAGCCCTGTACGCAGGAGAAAAACTGTTTTTT
. TRBJ2-3 . TRBV19 CASSRAPWDTQYF TGTGCCAGTAGCAGGGCCCCGTGGGATACGCAGTATTTT
. TRBJ2-3 . TRBV19 CASIPQGTDTQYF TGTGCCAGTATTCCCCAGGGGACAGATACGCAGTATTTT
. TRBJ1-3 . TRBV19 CASSIAAASGNTIYF TGTGCCAGTAGTATCGCGGCGGCGTCTGGAAACACCATATATTTT
TRBD1 TRBJ1-1 . TRBV2 CASSPDRDTEAFF TGTGCCAGCAGTCCGGACAGGGACACTGAAGCTTTCTTT
. TRBJ1-2 once TRBV2 CASMGRNYGYTF TGTGCCAGCATGGGGAGAAACTATGGCTACACCTTC
. TRBJ2-1 once TRBV6-4 CASSLRQGGNEQFF TGTGCCAGCAGCCTTCGACAGGGAGGAAATGAGCAGTTCTTC
TRBD1 TRBJ1-1 . TRBV7-6 CASSPGQGRRKAFF TGTGCCAGCAGCCCCGGACAGGGGAGGAGGAAAGCTTTCTTT
. TRBJ1-1 few TRBV20-1 CSASRGYGTEAFF TGCAGTGCTAGTAGGGGGTACGGGACTGAAGCTTTCTTT
. TRBJ1-5 once TRBV12-3/TRBV12-4 CASSRREGGPQHF TGTGCCAGCAGCCGCAGGGAGGGTGGGCCCCAGCATTTT
TRBD1 TRBJ1-1 . TRBV7-9 CASRAAPGQGGTEAFF TGTGCCAGCAGGGCAGCCCCGGGACAGGGTGGGACTGAAGCTTTCTTT